This TCR beta chain originates from a study of early T cells in non-severe SARS-CoV-2 infection. Study information: Chains were unpaired, as sequencing was done on bulk RNA from unsorted whole blood. General study findings and limits: Anti-spike CD8 specificities were favored by VDJdb matching, whose results missed private and CD4 specificities.

Concerning this clonotype itself: As yet, its antigen is unknown.

Unique molecular identifiers were added to individual cDNA molecules. TCRdb processed the 5' RACE reads anew with MiXCR; each CDR3 protein has one entry. This sample has 62,000 or so distinct CDR3 sequences; approximately 9.2% occur once, and the top ten carry roughly 13%. The V segment lost 2 bases and the J segment 6 bases; nucleotides outside the gene matches: 7. There are 15 residues in the CDR3. Germline V CDR1 and CDR2: MNHEY, SVGEGT. This sequence joins TRBV6-2 or TRBV6-3 and TRBJ1-1; 9 bases align to TRBD1. The sample in question was whole blood, obtained at baseline. This clonotype was sampled from an adult who was a healthcare worker with PCR-confirmed SARS-CoV-2 infection or an uninfected control (not recorded which). CDR3 sequence: CASSYHGTGRAEAFF. CDR3 sequence (DNA): TGTGCCAGCAGTTACCACGGGACAGGGCGCGCTGAAGCTTTCTTT.